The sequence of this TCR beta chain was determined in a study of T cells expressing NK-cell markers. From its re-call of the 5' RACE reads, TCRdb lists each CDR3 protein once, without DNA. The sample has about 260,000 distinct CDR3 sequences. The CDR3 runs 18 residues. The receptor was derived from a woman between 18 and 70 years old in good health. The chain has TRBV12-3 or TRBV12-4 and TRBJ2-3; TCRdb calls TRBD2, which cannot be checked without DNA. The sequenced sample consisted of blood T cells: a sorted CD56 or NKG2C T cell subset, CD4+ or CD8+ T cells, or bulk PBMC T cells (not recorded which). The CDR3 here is CASSFRGTSGRGTDTQYF.